The source of this T cell receptor (beta chain) is a study of shared clonotypes between healthy human individuals. With V trimmed by 3 bases and J by 6 bases, 6 bases remained unmatched. Looked up from germline, CDR1 is KGHSH and CDR2 is LQKENI. This CDR3 has 15 residues. As originally analysed: ImmunoSEQ output held junction-only sequences without quality scores, so filtering differed. Profiling relied on immunoSEQ multiplex PCR, and the TCRdb table lists in-frame clones only, not all of them. V and J calls plus clone size are reproduced from that table; the DNA served to infer D and trimming. The table records approximately 980,000 clones, approximately 80% of them present only once.

The material sequenced was memory CD4+ T cells sorted from blood. Documented subset: CD45RA-negative fraction. V and J are TRBV18 and TRBJ2-7; 12 bases map to TRBD2. This TCR was recovered from a man aged 18 to 29 in good health. The CDR3 DNA follows: TGTGCCAGCTCACCGCAGACTAGCGGGGGCGGCGAGCAGTACTTC. It codes for CASSPQTSGGGEQYF.